The present TCR beta chain was sequenced within a study of blood T cell repertoires in COVID-19. Study summary: Samples came from the United States, Italy and Spain, spanning acute and convalescent COVID-19. Sources were T cells, B-cell-depleted T cells, or PBMCs; the material itself was cDNA or gDNA.

Germline CDR1 is SGHRS and CDR2 is YFSETQ. The CDR3 loop spans 15 amino acids. V lost 1 base to trimming and J lost 1 base, with 10 bases between them. Original processing methods: Estimation of nucleated cell counts was performed using reference gene primer amplification. Profiled with immunoSEQ multiplex PCR; TCRdb holds only in-frame clones, not every one. Clone size and the V and J calls come from that table; the DNA yielded D and trimming. Of approximately 110,000 clones listed, 85% were seen once; the top ten hold approximately 1.5%. Sequencing was performed on peripheral blood. V and J are TRBV5-1 and TRBJ2-3, with D uncertain. The sequence was collected from a middle-aged man with acute or convalescent COVID-19. CDR3 DNA: TGCGCCAGCAGCTTGCGGCAGGCCGGCACAGATACGCAGTATTTT. This sequence encodes CASSLRQAGTDTQYF.